This TCR beta chain was sequenced during a study of blood T cell repertoires in COVID-19. Looking at the study overall: The United States, Italy and Spain supplied acute and convalescent COVID-19 samples. PBMCs, B-cell-depleted T cells, or T cells were the source of the cDNA or gDNA that made up the material.

The assay was immunoSEQ multiplex PCR, and TCRdb's table has in-frame clones only and misses some. This table has some 97,000 clones, 70% to 90% appearing once. This clone was detected a few times. V shed 1 base and J shed 5 bases, with 9 bases lying between them. Germline CDR1 is SGHTA and CDR2 is FQGNSA. This CDR3 is built from 14 residues. The TCR sequence derives from a woman in her sixties or seventies with acute or convalescent COVID-19. Specimen: peripheral blood. The gene calls are TRBV7-2 and TRBJ1-5; D is perhaps TRBD1 (5 bases). The CDR3 protein is CASSLEWGDQPQHF. CDR3 coding DNA: TGTGCCAGCAGCTTAGAATGGGGGGATCAGCCCCAGCATTTT.